This TCR beta chain was retrieved from a study of cytomegalovirus exposure and HLA in healthy donors. Overall study context: HLA-typed donors were the source of approximately 80 million unique TCRs, which an early data release held.

Broader study findings: Follow-up analysis later connected one missense variant in DCLRE1C with trimming of TCR beta V- and J-genes.

The donors gave bone marrow, and they were healthy. About this clone: The antigen remains unidentified.

Germline V lookup: CDR1 GTSNPN, CDR2 SVGIG (reference sequence). The CDR3 loop spans 14 amino acids. V lost 3 bases and J lost 5; bases outside the gene matches: 9. PCR used 60 Vbeta primers and 13 Jbeta primers. Only in-frame clones appear in the TCRdb table, and some are missing; sequencing was by immunoSEQ multiplex PCR. The table lists 150,000 to 200,000 clones. This chain links TRBV30 with TRBJ2-7; 8 nucleotides match TRBD1. The material sequenced was PBMCs. The TCR sequence derives from a woman between 18 and 29 years old in good health and CMV-seropositive. The CDR3 DNA is TGTGCCTGGAGGAGGACAGGGTTGGTCCACGAGCAGTACTTC. Protein: CAWRRTGLVHEQYF.